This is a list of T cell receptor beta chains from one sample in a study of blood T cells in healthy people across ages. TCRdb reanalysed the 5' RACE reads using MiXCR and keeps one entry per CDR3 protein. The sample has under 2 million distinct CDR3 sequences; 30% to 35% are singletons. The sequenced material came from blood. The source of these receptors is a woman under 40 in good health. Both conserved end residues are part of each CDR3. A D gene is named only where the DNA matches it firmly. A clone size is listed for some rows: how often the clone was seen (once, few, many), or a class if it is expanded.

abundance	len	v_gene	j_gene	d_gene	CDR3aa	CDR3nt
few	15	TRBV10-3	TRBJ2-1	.	CAISDMRNSYNEQFF	TGTGCCATCAGTGACATGAGGAACTCCTACAATGAGCAGTTCTTC
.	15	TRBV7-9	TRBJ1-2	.	CASSLIGAKVDGYTF	TGTGCCAGCAGCTTAATAGGGGCTAAAGTGGATGGCTACACCTTC
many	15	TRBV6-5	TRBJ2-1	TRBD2	CASSRRLAGEGEQFF	TGTGCCAGCAGTCGAAGACTAGCGGGAGAAGGTGAGCAGTTCTTC
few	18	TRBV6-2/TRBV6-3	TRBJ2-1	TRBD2	CASSFPSGGASFNNEQFF	TGTGCCAGCAGCTTCCCTAGCGGGGGCGCCTCTTTTAACAATGAGCAGTTCTTC
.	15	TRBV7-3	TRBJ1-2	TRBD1	CASSPGGRLDYGYTF	TGTGCCAGCAGCCCAGGGGGGAGGCTAGACTATGGCTACACCTTC
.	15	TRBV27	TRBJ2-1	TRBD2	CASFRAGTIISEQFF	TGTGCCAGCTTCAGAGCGGGGACTATTATCAGTGAGCAGTTCTTC
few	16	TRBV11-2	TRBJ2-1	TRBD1	CASSLGTGEPFIEQFF	TGTGCCAGCAGCTTAGGGACAGGGGAGCCGTTTATTGAGCAGTTCTTC
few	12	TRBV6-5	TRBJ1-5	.	CAGNDSNQPQHF	TGTGCCGGCAACGATAGCAATCAGCCCCAGCATTTT
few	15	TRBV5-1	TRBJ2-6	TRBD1	CASSTGVSGANVLTF	TGCGCCAGCAGCACAGGGGTGTCTGGGGCCAACGTCCTGACTTTC
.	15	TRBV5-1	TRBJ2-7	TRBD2	CASSLSGSGIYEQYF	TGCGCCAGCAGCTTGTCGGGTAGCGGGATCTACGAGCAGTACTTC
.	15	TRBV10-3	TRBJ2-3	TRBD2	CATQPSGMRADTQYF	TGTGCCACACAGCCTAGCGGGATGAGGGCAGATACGCAGTATTTT
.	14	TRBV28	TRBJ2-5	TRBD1	CASSSLTGGETQYF	TGTGCCAGCAGTTCCCTGACAGGGGGGGAGACCCAGTACTTC
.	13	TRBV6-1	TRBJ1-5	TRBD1	CASRDRGWQPRHF	TGTGCCAGCAGGGACAGGGGGTGGCAGCCCCGGCATTTT
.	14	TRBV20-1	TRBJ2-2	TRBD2	CSAGLAGVAGELFF	TGCAGTGCTGGACTAGCGGGAGTCGCCGGGGAGCTGTTTTTT
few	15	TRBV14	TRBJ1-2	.	CASSQEDIGRYGYTF	TGTGCCAGCAGCCAGGAGGATATAGGGCGCTATGGCTACACCTTC
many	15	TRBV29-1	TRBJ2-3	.	CSVEGGVYGADTQYF	TGCAGCGTTGAGGGGGGAGTCTATGGAGCAGATACGCAGTATTTT